One sample yielded the 20 T cell receptor beta chains listed below, sequenced in a study of post-analysis software for immune sequencing data. Study conclusions and caveats: Included in a set of about 5 TRBV segments more frequent in patients than controls were TRBV5-6, TRBV5-1 and TRBV20-1.

Carried by the TCR beta cDNA libraries were unique molecular identifiers. One entry per CDR3 protein results from TCRdb running MiXCR on the PCR reads. The data show about 810,000 distinct CDR3 sequences, around 50% seen once. What these receptors recognize is not known. The source material was blood. The receptors here all came from a girl aged 5 to 17 with multiple sclerosis.

The rearrangement joins TRBV5-1 to TRBJ2-7, with 14 bases identical to TRBD2. CDR1 is SGHRS, CDR2 YFSETQ, per germline. Unmatched junction bases numbered 9, after V lost 4 bases and J lost 6 bases. This CDR3 comprises 16 residues. The CDR3 here is CASSPGTSGGTGEQYF. In DNA, the CDR3 is TGCGCCAGCAGCCCCGGGACTAGCGGGGGAACGGGCGAGCAGTACTTC.

The gene calls are TRBV6-1 and TRBJ2-7; possibly TRBD2 for D (5 bases). Trimming cost V 7 bases and J 2 bases, with 15 bases left between them. Germline values: CDR1 MNHNS, CDR2 SASEGT. The CDR3 spans 14 residues. The CDR3 reads CASTTTRWAYEQYF. CDR3 DNA sequence: TGTGCCAGCACGACTACAAGATGGGCCTACGAGCAGTACTTC.

This clonotype has a handful of counts. CDR3 coding DNA: TGCGCCAGCAGCCCTAGCGCGGCCACTAGCTCCTACGAGCAGTACTTC. This encodes CASSPSAATSSYEQYF. The genes are TRBV4-1 and TRBJ2-7; D possibly corresponds to TRBD2 (6 bases). CDR1 and CDR2 (germline): MGHRA, YSYEKL. Trimming took 4 bases from V and 0 from J, leaving 16 bases between them. The length of the CDR3 is 16 residues.

As concerns this clonotype: Germline and junction disagree at one end, which may indicate a read error. This chain links TRBV12-3 or TRBV12-4 with TRBJ1-2, with 9 bases identical to TRBD1. The CDR3 runs 17 residues. The CDR3 region is CVSSLGGTGRTVRPYTF. The CDR3 coding sequence is TGTGTCAGCAGTTTAGGTGGGACAGGGAGGACCGTGAGGCCCTACACCTTC.

The chain has TRBV20-1 and TRBJ2-4; 7 bases line up with TRBD2. The J call is doubtful: the DNA matches TRBJ2-7 better. This CDR3 spans 15 amino acids. Germline V gene data show CDR1 as DFQATT and CDR2 as SNEGSKA (reference sequence). The CDR3 sequence: CSASPIAGVQNEQYF. As DNA, the CDR3 is TGCAGTGCTAGCCCCATTGCGGGGGTGCAAAACGAGCAGTACTTC.

The gene calls are TRBV20-1 and TRBJ2-1; 11 bases fit TRBD2. The V gene's germline CDR1 is DFQATT and CDR2 SNEGSKA (reference sequence). After removal of 3 bases from V and 6 bases from J, the junction contained 7 bases not matched to a gene. The CDR3 runs to 15 residues. CDR3 loop: CSARILAGGGNEQFF. Here the CDR3 DNA reads TGCAGTGCTAGGATTCTAGCGGGGGGAGGCAATGAGCAGTTCTTC.

This clonotype was picked up one time. The chain is built from TRBV29-1 and TRBJ2-5; TRBD2 agrees at 16 bases. With 6 bases clipped from V and 13 bases from J, the junction kept 8 bases outside the gene matches. There are 13 residues in the CDR3. From germline, CDR1 is SQVTM and CDR2 ANQGSEA. CDR3 coding DNA: TGCAGCGTGGGGGGACTAGCGGGAGGGTCCCCGTACTTC. Translating gives CSVGGLAGGSPYF. The whole variable domain, filled in from reference TRBV29-1 and TRBJ2-5, reads SAVISQKPSRDICQRGTSLTIQCQVDSQVTMMFWYRQQPGQSLTLIATANQGSEATYESGFVIDKFPISRPNLTFSTLTVSNMSPEDSSIYLCSVGGLAGGSPYFGPGTRLLVL.

This chain joins TRBV30 and TRBJ2-1, with 12 bases identical to TRBD1. V dropped 2 bases and J dropped 8; count of bases not matched to a gene: 4. The CDR3 spans 14 residues. Germline CDR1 GTSNPN, CDR2 SVGIG (reference sequence). The CDR3 here is CAWSTGQGADEQFF. In DNA, the CDR3 is TGTGCCTGGAGTACGGGACAGGGGGCTGATGAGCAGTTCTTC.

This clonotype was picked up a small number of times. The V gene is TRBV7-7, the J gene TRBJ2-6, with D maybe TRBD1 (6 bases). With 2 bases removed from V and 9 bases from J, the gap between germline ends came to 14 bases. Germline values: CDR1 SSHAT, CDR2 FNYEAQ (reference sequence). CDR3 length equals 15 residues. This CDR3 reads CASSLTAGEFNVLTF. Here the CDR3 DNA reads TGTGCCAGCAGCTTAACGGCAGGGGAATTCAACGTCCTGACTTTC. The full variable domain, its missing parts supplied by reference TRBV7-7 and TRBJ2-6, is GAGVSQSPRYKVTKRGQDVTLRCDPISSHATLYWYQQALGQGPEFLTYFNYEAQPDKSGLPSDRFSAERPEGSISTLTIQRTEQRDSAMYRCASSLTAGEFNVLTFGAGSRLTVL.

This chain uses TRBV7-3 with TRBJ2-7; 11 bases match TRBD2. The length of the CDR3 is 18 residues. Germline CDR1 and CDR2: SGHTA and FQGTGA. The V segment lost 8 bases and the J segment 2 bases; nucleotides outside the gene matches: 17. The chain's CDR3 is CASFIGGSGRGDPYEQYF. The CDR3 DNA follows: TGTGCCAGCTTTATCGGGGGTAGCGGGAGGGGGGACCCCTACGAGCAGTACTTC.

This clonotype was found a few times. V gene TRBV7-6 combines with J gene TRBJ2-1; D is perhaps TRBD2 (6 bases). The CDR3 spans 16 residues. CDR1 and CDR2 from the germline V gene are SGHVS and FNYEAQ. The germline V and J ends were trimmed by 2 bases and 4 bases, with 15 bases remaining between them. In DNA form, the CDR3 reads TGTGCCAGCAGCTTACCGAGGCTGCGGGGATACAATGAGCAGTTCTTC. Amino acids: CASSLPRLRGYNEQFF. Full variable domain (outside the CDR3, taken from reference TRBV7-6 and TRBJ2-1): GAGVSQSPRYKVTKRGQDVALRCDPISGHVSLYWYRQALGQGPEFLTYFNYEAQQDKSGLPNDRFSAERPEGSISTLTIQRTEQRDSAMYRCASSLPRLRGYNEQFFGPGTRLTVL.

V and J are TRBV20-1 and TRBJ2-7; D is perhaps TRBD1 or TRBD2 (5 bases each). The V end was cut by 0 bases, the J end by 2 bases, with 11 bases between. CDR1 and CDR2 (germline): DFQATT, SNEGSKA (reference sequence). The CDR3 is 14 amino acids. CDR3 sequence (DNA): TGCAGTGCTAGAGATAGAGGGGCCGCCTACGAGCAGTACTTC. Translating gives CSARDRGAAYEQYF.

In this sample, this clonotype turned up once. V gene TRBV9 combines with J gene TRBJ2-3; 9 nucleotides agree with TRBD1. The CDR3 sequence is 16 residues long. Losses at the gene ends were 4 bases for V and 1 base for J; bases not matched to a gene: 7. Germline V gene sequence: CDR1 SGDLS, CDR2 YYNGEE. DNA of the CDR3: TGTGCCAGCAGCAAAGGGACAGGGCCGGGCACAGATACGCAGTATTTT. Translating it yields CASSKGTGPGTDTQYF.

The sample holds a few counts of this clonotype. V and J are TRBV2 and TRBJ2-7, with 16 bases fitting TRBD2. Germline CDR1 and CDR2: SNHLY and FYNNEI. V shed 6 bases and J 3 bases; nucleotides not matched to a gene: 2. This CDR3 comprises 15 residues. The DNA for the CDR3 is TGTGCCAGCAGGGGGACTAGCGGGAGGGGCTACGAGCAGTACTTC. It codes for CASRGTSGRGYEQYF.

This clonotype appeared once. V gene TRBV29-1 combines with J gene TRBJ1-2, with TRBD1 matching over 8 bases. Germline values: CDR1 SQVTM, CDR2 ANQGSEA. The trim removed 7 bases at V and 8 bases at J, leaving 9 bases unmatched. This CDR3 has 12 residues. CDR3 coding DNA: TGCAGCGGCGCAGGGGGCGAGGGGGGCTACACCTTC. Its protein product is CSGAGGEGGYTF.

The rearrangement links TRBV5-6 to TRBJ2-4; 7 positions match TRBD1. The germline V gene has CDR1 SGHDT and CDR2 YYEEEE. J gave up 4 bases and V 4 bases, and 11 bases lay outside the gene matches. The CDR3 totals 16 residues. CDR3 nucleotides: TGTGCCAGCAGCCCATCAGCCGGGACAGTGAAAAACATTCAGTACTTC. Its translation: CASSPSAGTVKNIQYF.

The CDR3 region has the DNA TGTGCCAGCAGCTTAACGAGCGGCCAGCGGGAAGCAGATACGCAGTATTTT. This translates into CASSLTSGQREADTQYF. The chain is built from TRBV7-3 and TRBJ2-3; 7 positions agree with TRBD2. With V trimmed by 0 bases and J by 4 bases, 10 bases remained unmatched. Germline CDR1 reads SGHTA; CDR2 reads FQGTGA. This CDR3 comprises 17 residues.

This clonotype was observed a few times. The J gene is TRBJ2-5, the V gene TRBV7-9; no clear D. Germline loops: CDR1 SEHNR, CDR2 FQNEAQ (reference sequence). This CDR3 has 13 residues. The V end lost 6 bases, the J end lost 4 bases, and 12 bases lay between the germline ends. This CDR3 is CASRSLTTETQYF. The CDR3 region has the DNA TGTGCCAGCAGGTCCCTAACCACAGAGACCCAGTACTTC.

The chain has TRBV4-1 and TRBJ1-2; perhaps TRBD1 as D (5 bases). The V and J ends lost 0 bases and 4 bases respectively, with 15 bases between them. CDR3 size: 16 residues. CDR1 and CDR2 from the germline V gene are MGHRA and YSYEKL. The DNA of the CDR3 is TGCGCCAGCAGCCAAGAATGGCAGGGAGGGTTCTATGGCTACACCTTC. Translated: CASSQEWQGGFYGYTF.

The chain is built from TRBV20-1 and TRBJ2-7; D is perhaps TRBD1 or TRBD2 (5 bases each). The germline gives CDR1 DFQATT, CDR2 SNEGSKA (reference sequence). Trimming pared 5 bases from V and 0 bases from J, leaving 8 bases between. The CDR3 extends over 12 amino acids. The CDR3 is CSAAGTSYEQYF. In nucleotides, the CDR3 is TGCAGTGCTGCCGGGACCTCCTACGAGCAGTACTTC.